The next 27 T cell receptor beta chains were all read from a single sample in a study of blood T cell repertoires in COVID-19. Libraries were prepared by immunoSEQ multiplex PCR; TCRdb keeps only in-frame clonotypes and omits some of them. The data contain about 69,000 clones, around 86% of them singletons. Sequencing was carried out using peripheral blood. These receptors were taken from a young man with acute or convalescent COVID-19.

The count of this clone is one. The rearrangement uses TRBV28 and TRBJ1-3, with no clear D. Trimming cost V 2 bases and J 3 bases, with 14 bases left between them. The germline V gene encodes CDR1 MDHEN and CDR2 SYDVKM. CDR3 length: 16 residues. The CDR3 nucleotides read TGTGCCAGCAGTTTAAATTACGATGAGGGTGGAAACACCATATATTTT. Its translation: CASSLNYDEGGNTIYF.

The V and J genes are TRBV5-1 and TRBJ1-4, with D perhaps matching TRBD1 (5 bases). Germline V gene data show CDR1 as SGHRS and CDR2 as YFSETQ. This CDR3 has 14 amino acids. V was trimmed by 1 base and J by 8 bases, leaving 12 bases between them. In nucleotides, the CDR3 is TGCGCCAGCAGCTTGAGCCAGGGCTACGAAAAACTGTTTTTT. As protein: CASSLSQGYEKLFF.

The J gene is TRBJ1-2, the V gene TRBV9; 7 positions agree with TRBD1. Per the germline V gene, CDR1 is SGDLS and CDR2 is YYNGEE. V was clipped by 2 bases and J by 7 bases; unmatched bases: 11. CDR3 size: 15 residues. The CDR3 loop reads CASSVAYRGGGGYTF. The CDR3 DNA reads TGTGCCAGCAGCGTCGCGTACAGGGGAGGAGGTGGCTACACCTTC. Full variable domain (outside the CDR3, taken from reference TRBV9 and TRBJ1-2): DSGVTQTPKHLITATGQRVTLRCSPRSGDLSVYWYQQSLDQGLQFLIQYYNGEERAKGNILERFSAQQFPDLHSELNLSSLELGDSALYFCASSVAYRGGGGYTFGSGTRLTVV.

The J gene is TRBJ1-2, the V gene TRBV5-6; 9 bases fit TRBD1. V gave up 4 bases and J gave up 8 bases; unmatched junction bases: 12. Per the germline V gene, CDR1 is SGHDT and CDR2 is YYEEEE. The CDR3 is 15 residues long. The CDR3 here is CASSPLTGQGFGYTF. CDR3 DNA: TGTGCCAGCAGCCCTCTTACTGGACAGGGGTTCGGCTACACCTTC.

This clone has a handful of counts. The chain links TRBV5-8 to TRBJ2-5; weak D call: TRBD2 (5 bases). Germline values: CDR1 SGHTS, CDR2 YDEGEE. This CDR3 region has 15 residues. V shed 1 base and J shed 0 bases, with 10 bases lying between them. In DNA form, the CDR3 reads TGTGCCAGCAGCTTGAGAGGGAATAACCAAGAGACCCAGTACTTC. Translating gives CASSLRGNNQETQYF.

The chain links TRBV7-3 to TRBJ2-5; perhaps TRBD1 as D (5 bases). The germline gives CDR1 SGHTA, CDR2 FQGTGA. This CDR3 has 14 amino acids. Deletions cut 5 bases from V and 5 bases from J, with 15 bases between. Here the CDR3 DNA reads TGTGCCAGCAGCCCCAATATGTCAGGGGAGACCCAGTACTTC. Its protein product is CASSPNMSGETQYF.

This clone has just one count. The chain joins TRBV11-2 to TRBJ1-2, with TRBD1 matching 7 bases. V dropped 5 bases and J dropped 6; count of bases not matched to a gene: 12. This CDR3 comprises 15 residues. CDR1 is SGHAT and CDR2 is FQNNGV in the germline V gene. DNA of the CDR3: TGTGCCAGCAGCCCACAGGGGCTGGGTTCGGATGGCTACACCTTC. Its translation: CASSPQGLGSDGYTF.

This rearrangement joins TRBV5-1 to TRBJ1-3, with 8 bases aligning to TRBD1. The ends lost 4 bases at V and 0 bases at J; junction bases unmatched: 9. The CDR3 runs 17 residues. Germline V gene lookup returns CDR1 SGHRS and CDR2 YFSETQ. CDR3 loop: CASSPVRTGYSGNTIYF. CDR3 coding DNA: TGCGCCAGCAGCCCAGTACGGACAGGGTACTCTGGAAACACCATATATTTT.

The CDR3 loop is CASSYSGTSGPQETQYF. In DNA form, the CDR3 reads TGTGCCAGCAGTTACTCCGGGACTAGCGGTCCACAAGAGACCCAGTACTTC. V usage is TRBV6-2 or TRBV6-3 and J usage is TRBJ2-5; 11 bases align to TRBD2. J lost 2 bases, V lost 0 bases, and 5 bases had no gene match. The CDR3 sequence is 17 residues long. Per the germline V gene, CDR1 is MNHEY and CDR2 is SVGEGT.

This clone showed up just a few times. V is TRBV28 and J is TRBJ1-2; D possibly corresponds to TRBD1 (5 bases). This CDR3 region has 13 residues. The V end lost 5 bases, the J end lost 8 bases, and 15 bases lay between the germline ends. CDR1 and CDR2 (germline): MDHEN, SYDVKM. CDR3 DNA: TGTGCCAGCAGTAAACAGACAGTGGAGGGCTACACCTTC. It codes for CASSKQTVEGYTF.

For this clone: Germline and junction disagree at one end, which may indicate a read error. The rearrangement joins TRBV7-7 to TRBJ2-3, with 9 bases lining up with TRBD2. Germline values: CDR1 SSHAT, CDR2 FNYEAQ (reference sequence). The CDR3 is 15 amino acids. The CDR3: CASSPGLARTDTQYF. CDR3 coding DNA: TGTGCTAGCAGTCCTGGACTAGCGAGGACAGATACGCAGTATTTT.

This clone was counted a few times. V and J are TRBV21-1 and TRBJ2-7; TRBD2, as called in the table, went unchecked against the DNA. TRBV21-1 has pseudogene status. There are 14 residues in the CDR3. CDR3 DNA sequence: TGTGCCAGCAACGCGGACGGGAATGGCTACGAGCAGTACGTC. Translating gives CASNADGNGYEQYV.

The rearrangement joins TRBV6-2 or TRBV6-3 to TRBJ2-7, with 8 bases that match TRBD1. This CDR3 spans 15 amino acids. From germline, CDR1 is MNHEY and CDR2 SVGEGT. J lost 0 bases, V lost 6 bases, and 7 bases had no gene match. The CDR3 DNA is TGTGCCAGCAGCCCCAGGGGGCCCAGCTCCTACGAGCAGTACGTC. This gives the protein CASSPRGPSSYEQYV.

The J gene is TRBJ1-1, the V gene TRBV7-8, with TRBD1 as a possible D gene (5 bases). V shed 1 base and J shed 0 bases, with 21 bases lying between them. The CDR3 runs to 19 residues. Germline CDR1 reads SGHVS; CDR2 reads FQNEAQ. The CDR3 region is CASSLVVRGIAQMNTEAFF. The CDR3 coding sequence is TGTGCCAGCAGCTTAGTGGTCCGGGGGATAGCCCAAATGAACACTGAAGCTTTCTTT.

The chain couples TRBV6-4 to TRBJ2-1, with unresolved D. V was clipped by 3 bases and J by 6 bases, with 15 bases between them. The CDR3 contains 15 residues. Per germline, CDR1 MRHNA and CDR2 SNTAGT. CDR3 residues: CASSEFKVGSNEQFF. For the CDR3, the DNA is TGTGCCAGCAGTGAATTCAAGGTGGGCTCCAATGAGCAGTTCTTC.

This chain's CDR3 is CASSLRTGNTGELFF. For the CDR3, the DNA is TGTGCCAGCAGTTTACGGACAGGGAACACCGGGGAGCTGTTTTTT. The chain recombines TRBV6-6 with TRBJ2-2; 7 bases line up with TRBD1. The germline CDR1 and CDR2 sequences are MNHNY and SVGAGI (reference sequence). Germline trimming cut 4 bases from V and 1 base from J; bases unmatched to any gene: 3. CDR3 length: 15 residues.

The DNA for the CDR3 is TGTGCCAGCGCACATTCCAGGGGGGCCAGAAAAGATGAGCAGTTCTTC. It is translated as CASAHSRGARKDEQFF. The rearrangement links TRBV19 to TRBJ2-1; D possibly corresponds to TRBD1 (7 bases). The ends were cut back, 9 bases at V and 8 bases at J, with 26 bases in the middle. This CDR3 is built from 16 residues. CDR1 LNHDA and CDR2 SQIVND come from the germline V gene (reference sequence).

This clone was seen a few times. The chain carries TRBV6-5 and TRBJ2-5, with 9 bases aligning to TRBD1. Per germline, CDR1 MNHEY and CDR2 SVGAGI. After removal of 4 bases from V and 4 bases from J, the junction contained 7 bases not matched to a gene. CDR3 length: 15 amino acids. The CDR3 reads CASSLQGARGETQYF. CDR3 bases: TGTGCCAGCAGTTTACAGGGGGCGCGGGGAGAGACCCAGTACTTC.

The genes are TRBV10-3 and TRBJ2-5; the D gene is possibly TRBD1 (6 bases). From germline, CDR1 is ENHRY and CDR2 SYGVKD. Trimming took off 5 bases at V and 5 bases at J, with 15 bases between the two ends. The CDR3 consists of 14 residues. The CDR3 here is CAISTDSRMETQYF. The CDR3 coding sequence is TGTGCCATCAGTACGGACAGTCGAATGGAGACCCAGTACTTC.

The V gene is TRBV5-5, the J gene TRBJ2-1; D is undetermined. V lost 3 bases to trimming and J lost 5 bases, with 9 bases between them. Germline V CDR1 and CDR2: SGHKS, YYEKEE (reference sequence). This CDR3 region has 13 residues. The CDR3 loop is CASSSSPDNEQFF. CDR3 nucleotides: TGTGCCAGCAGCTCGTCTCCAGACAATGAGCAGTTCTTC.

The V gene is TRBV12-3 or TRBV12-4, the J gene TRBJ2-2; 7 bases align to TRBD2. The CDR3 spans 13 residues. V lost 3 bases and J lost 6; bases outside the gene matches: 1. As DNA, the CDR3 is TGTGCCAGCAGTTTGGGAGGGGCCGGGGAGCTGTTTTTT. This codes for CASSLGGAGELFF.

The chain has TRBV2 and TRBJ1-5; D is perhaps TRBD1 (6 bases). The V end was cut by 5 bases, the J end by 7 bases, with 12 bases between. Germline CDR1 SNHLY, CDR2 FYNNEI. CDR3 length: 13 amino acids. CDR3 nucleotides: TGTGCCAGCAGTACCTACAGGGACCAGCCCCAGCATTTT. This codes for CASSTYRDQPQHF. Using reference TRBV2 and TRBJ1-5 for the parts outside the CDR3, the full variable domain is EPEVTQTPSHQVTQMGQEVILRCVPISNHLYFYWYRQILGQKVEFLVSFYNNEISEKSEIFDDQFSVERPDGSNFTLKIRSTKLEDSAMYFCASSTYRDQPQHFGDGTRLSIL.

This rearrangement joins TRBV6-6 to TRBJ2-2; no clear D gene. CDR3 size: 14 residues. The ends were cut back, 6 bases at V and 5 bases at J, with 13 bases in the middle. Per the germline V gene, CDR1 is MNHNY and CDR2 is SVGAGI (reference sequence). The CDR3 is CASRIESGTGELFF. CDR3 sequence (DNA): TGTGCCAGCAGAATAGAATCGGGTACCGGGGAGCTGTTTTTT.

V gene TRBV5-4 combines with J gene TRBJ1-2, with 10 bases lining up with TRBD1. Germline assignment: CDR1 SGHNT and CDR2 YYREEE (reference sequence). With 3 bases clipped from V and 2 bases from J, the junction kept 7 bases outside the gene matches. The length of the CDR3 is 16 residues. DNA of the CDR3: TGTGCCAGCAGCTCCATCAGGGGACAGGGGAACTATGGCTACACCTTC. This gives the protein CASSSIRGQGNYGYTF.

V and J are TRBV18 and TRBJ1-3; tentatively, D is TRBD1 (6 bases). V was cut by 8 bases and J by 0 bases, with 8 bases left in between. The germline V gene has CDR1 KGHSH and CDR2 LQKENI. This CDR3 is 13 amino acids long. CDR3 nucleotide sequence: TGTGCCAGCGAGGGGGACTCTGGAAACACCATATATTTT. Translation gives CASEGDSGNTIYF.

The V call is TRBV7-9, the J call TRBJ2-7; TRBD2 agrees at 8 bases. The V gene end was trimmed by 1 base and the J gene end by 2 bases; junction bases not matched to a gene: 10. This CDR3 comprises 17 residues. Germline CDR1 SEHNR, CDR2 FQNEAQ (reference sequence). The CDR3 DNA reads as TGTGCCAGCAGCTTAGAACCTGCCAGCGGGAGACCCTACGAGCAGTACTTC. It encodes CASSLEPASGRPYEQYF. The entire variable domain, with the rest obtained from reference TRBV7-9 and TRBJ2-7, is as follows: DTGVSQNPRHKITKRGQNVTFRCDPISEHNRLYWYRQTLGQGPEFLTYFQNEAQLEKSRLLSDRFSAERPKGSFSTLEIQRTEQGDSAMYLCASSLEPASGRPYEQYFGPGTRLTVT.

This chain joins TRBV18 and TRBJ1-4; possibly TRBD1 for D (5 bases). This CDR3 region has 16 residues. Germline values: CDR1 KGHSH, CDR2 LQKENI. V dropped 3 bases and J dropped 0 bases, with 11 bases sitting between them. In DNA form, the CDR3 reads TGTGCCAGCTCACCTGACAGTGCTTCAACTAATGAAAAACTGTTTTTT. Translating it yields CASSPDSASTNEKLFF.